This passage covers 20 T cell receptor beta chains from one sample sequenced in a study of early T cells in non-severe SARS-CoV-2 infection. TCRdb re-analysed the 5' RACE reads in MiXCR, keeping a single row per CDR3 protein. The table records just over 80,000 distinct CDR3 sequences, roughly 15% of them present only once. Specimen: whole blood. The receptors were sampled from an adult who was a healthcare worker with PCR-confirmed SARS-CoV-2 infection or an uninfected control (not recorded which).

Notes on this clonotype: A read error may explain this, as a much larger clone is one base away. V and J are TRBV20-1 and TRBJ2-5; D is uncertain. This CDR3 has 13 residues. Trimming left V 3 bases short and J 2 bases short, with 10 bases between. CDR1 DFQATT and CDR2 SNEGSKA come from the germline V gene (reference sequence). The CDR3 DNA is TGCAGTGCTAGGATGAGTATTCAAGAGACCCAGTACTTC. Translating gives CSARMSIQETQYF.

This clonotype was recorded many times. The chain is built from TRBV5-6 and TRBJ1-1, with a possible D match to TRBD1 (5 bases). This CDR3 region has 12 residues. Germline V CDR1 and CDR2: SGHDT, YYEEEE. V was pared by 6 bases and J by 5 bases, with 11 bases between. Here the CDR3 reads CASTREGTEAFF. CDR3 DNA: TGTGCCAGCACGCGGGAGGGGACTGAAGCTTTCTTT.

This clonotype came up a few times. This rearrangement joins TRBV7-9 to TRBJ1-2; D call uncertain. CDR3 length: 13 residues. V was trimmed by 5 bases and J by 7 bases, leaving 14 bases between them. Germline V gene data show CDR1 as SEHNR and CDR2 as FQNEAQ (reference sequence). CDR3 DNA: TGTGCCAGCAGCCCTATTGAATCCGCTGGCTACACCTTC. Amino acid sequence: CASSPIESAGYTF.

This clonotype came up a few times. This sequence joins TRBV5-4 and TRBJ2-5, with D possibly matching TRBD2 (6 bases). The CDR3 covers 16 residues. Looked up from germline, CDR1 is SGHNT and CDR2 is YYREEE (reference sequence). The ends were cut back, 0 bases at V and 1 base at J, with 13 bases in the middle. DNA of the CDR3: TGTGCCAGCAGCTTGGCCCCAGTGGGGGGCCAAGAGACCCAGTACTTC. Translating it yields CASSLAPVGGQETQYF.

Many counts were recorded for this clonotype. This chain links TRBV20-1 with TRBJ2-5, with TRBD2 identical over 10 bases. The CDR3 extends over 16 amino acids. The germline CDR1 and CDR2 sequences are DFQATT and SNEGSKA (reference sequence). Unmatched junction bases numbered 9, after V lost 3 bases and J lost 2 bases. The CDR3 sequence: CSASLELAGTQETQYF. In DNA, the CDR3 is TGCAGTGCTAGTTTGGAACTAGCGGGGACTCAAGAGACCCAGTACTTC.

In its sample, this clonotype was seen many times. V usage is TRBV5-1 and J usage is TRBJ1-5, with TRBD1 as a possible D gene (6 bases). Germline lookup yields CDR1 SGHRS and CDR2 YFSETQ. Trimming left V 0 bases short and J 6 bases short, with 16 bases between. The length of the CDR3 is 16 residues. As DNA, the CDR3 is TGCGCCAGCAGCTTGGGGGGCAGGGGCCCCGGTCAGCCCCAGCATTTT. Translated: CASSLGGRGPGQPQHF.

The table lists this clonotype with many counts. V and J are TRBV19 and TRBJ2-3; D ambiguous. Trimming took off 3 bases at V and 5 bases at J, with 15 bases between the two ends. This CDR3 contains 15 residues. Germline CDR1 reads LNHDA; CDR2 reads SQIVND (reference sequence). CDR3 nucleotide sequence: TGTGCCAGTAGTATGAGGATGGTGCGAATAGATACGCAGTATTTT. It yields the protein CASSMRMVRIDTQYF.

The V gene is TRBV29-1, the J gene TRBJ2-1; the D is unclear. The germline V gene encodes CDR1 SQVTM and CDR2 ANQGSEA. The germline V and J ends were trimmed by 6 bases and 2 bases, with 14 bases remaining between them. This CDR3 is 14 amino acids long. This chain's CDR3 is CSVRLVNPYNEQFF. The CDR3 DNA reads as TGCAGCGTGAGACTTGTGAACCCCTACAATGAGCAGTTCTTC.

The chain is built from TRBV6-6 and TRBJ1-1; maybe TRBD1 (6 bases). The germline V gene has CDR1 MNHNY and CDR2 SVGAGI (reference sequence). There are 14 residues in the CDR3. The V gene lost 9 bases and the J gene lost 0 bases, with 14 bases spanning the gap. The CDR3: CASFLDSMNTEAFF. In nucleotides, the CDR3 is TGTGCCAGTTTCTTGGACAGCATGAACACTGAAGCTTTCTTT.

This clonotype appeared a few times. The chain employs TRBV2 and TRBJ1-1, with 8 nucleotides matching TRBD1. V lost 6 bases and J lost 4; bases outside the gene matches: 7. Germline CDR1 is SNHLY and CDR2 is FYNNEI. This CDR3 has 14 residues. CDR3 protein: CASRGQGETTEAFF. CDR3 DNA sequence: TGTGCCAGCAGAGGACAGGGTGAGACCACTGAAGCTTTCTTT.

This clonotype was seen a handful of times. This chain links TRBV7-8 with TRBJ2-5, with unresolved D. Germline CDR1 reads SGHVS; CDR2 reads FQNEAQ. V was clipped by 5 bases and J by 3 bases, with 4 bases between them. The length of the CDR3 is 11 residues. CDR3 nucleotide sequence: TGTGCCAGCAGCACCAAAGAGACCCAGTACTTC. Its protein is CASSTKETQYF.

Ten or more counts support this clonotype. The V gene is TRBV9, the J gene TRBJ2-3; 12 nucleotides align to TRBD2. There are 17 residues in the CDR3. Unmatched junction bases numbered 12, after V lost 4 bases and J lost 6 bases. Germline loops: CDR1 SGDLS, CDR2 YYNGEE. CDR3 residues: CASSYPIAGLAGDTQYF. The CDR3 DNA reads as TGTGCCAGCAGCTATCCCATAGCAGGACTAGCGGGGGATACGCAGTATTTT.

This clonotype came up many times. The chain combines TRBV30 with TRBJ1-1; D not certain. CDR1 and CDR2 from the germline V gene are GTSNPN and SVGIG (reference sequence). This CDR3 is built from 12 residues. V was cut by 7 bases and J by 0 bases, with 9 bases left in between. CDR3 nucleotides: TGTGCCTACCACCGGGTGAACACTGAAGCTTTCTTT. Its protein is CAYHRVNTEAFF.

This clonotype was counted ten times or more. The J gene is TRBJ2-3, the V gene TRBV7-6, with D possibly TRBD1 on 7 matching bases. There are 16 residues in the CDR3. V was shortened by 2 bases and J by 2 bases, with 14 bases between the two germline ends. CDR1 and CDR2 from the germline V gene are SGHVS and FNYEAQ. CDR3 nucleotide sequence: TGTGCCAGCAGCTTACAGGGGGGACCTTCCACAGATACGCAGTATTTT. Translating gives CASSLQGGPSTDTQYF. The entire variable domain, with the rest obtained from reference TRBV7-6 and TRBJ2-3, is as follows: GAGVSQSPRYKVTKRGQDVALRCDPISGHVSLYWYRQALGQGPEFLTYFNYEAQQDKSGLPNDRFSAERPEGSISTLTIQRTEQRDSAMYRCASSLQGGPSTDTQYFGPGTRLTVL.

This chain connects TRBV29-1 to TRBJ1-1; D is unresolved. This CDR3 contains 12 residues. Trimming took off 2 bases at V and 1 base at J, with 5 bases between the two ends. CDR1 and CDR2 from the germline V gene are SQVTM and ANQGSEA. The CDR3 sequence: CSVEWGNTEAFF. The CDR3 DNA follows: TGCAGCGTTGAATGGGGGAACACTGAAGCTTTCTTT.

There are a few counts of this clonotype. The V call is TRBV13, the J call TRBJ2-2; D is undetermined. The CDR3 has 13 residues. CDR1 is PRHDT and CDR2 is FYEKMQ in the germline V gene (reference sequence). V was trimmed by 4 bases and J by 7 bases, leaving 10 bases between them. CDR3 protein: CASSWLVVGELFF. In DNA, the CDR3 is TGTGCCAGCAGCTGGCTAGTTGTCGGGGAGCTGTTTTTT. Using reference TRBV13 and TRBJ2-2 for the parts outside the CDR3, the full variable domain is AAGVIQSPRHLIKEKRETATLKCYPIPRHDTVYWYQQGPGQDPQFLISFYEKMQSDKGSIPDRFSAQQFSDYHSELNMSSLELGDSALYFCASSWLVVGELFFGEGSRLTVL.

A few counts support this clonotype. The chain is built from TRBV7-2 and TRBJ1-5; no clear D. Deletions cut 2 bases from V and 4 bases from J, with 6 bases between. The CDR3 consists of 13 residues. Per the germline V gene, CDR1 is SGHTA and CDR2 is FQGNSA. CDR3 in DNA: TGTGCCAGCAGCTTAATGGCTAATCAGCCCCAGCATTTT. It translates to CASSLMANQPQHF.

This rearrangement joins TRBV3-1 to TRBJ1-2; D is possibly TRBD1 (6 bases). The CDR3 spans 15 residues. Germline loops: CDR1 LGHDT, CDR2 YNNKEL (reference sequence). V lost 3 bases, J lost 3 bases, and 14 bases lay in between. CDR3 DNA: TGTGCCAGCAGCCAGCAACACCAGGGGCACTATGGCTACACCTTC. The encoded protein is CASSQQHQGHYGYTF.

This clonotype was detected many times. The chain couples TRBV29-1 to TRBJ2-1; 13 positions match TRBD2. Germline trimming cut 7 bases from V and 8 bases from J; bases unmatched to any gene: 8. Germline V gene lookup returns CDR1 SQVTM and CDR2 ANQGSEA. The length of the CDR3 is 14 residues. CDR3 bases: TGCAGCGGGAAACTAGCGGGGGGGCCAGATGAGCAGTTCTTC. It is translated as CSGKLAGGPDEQFF.

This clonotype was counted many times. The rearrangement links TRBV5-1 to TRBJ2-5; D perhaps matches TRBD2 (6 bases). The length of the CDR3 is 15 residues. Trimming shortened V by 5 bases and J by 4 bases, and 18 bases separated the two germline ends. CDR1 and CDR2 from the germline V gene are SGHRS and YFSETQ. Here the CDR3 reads CASRALAGIVETQYF. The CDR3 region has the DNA TGCGCCAGCAGAGCCCTGGCGGGGATTGTAGAGACCCAGTACTTC.